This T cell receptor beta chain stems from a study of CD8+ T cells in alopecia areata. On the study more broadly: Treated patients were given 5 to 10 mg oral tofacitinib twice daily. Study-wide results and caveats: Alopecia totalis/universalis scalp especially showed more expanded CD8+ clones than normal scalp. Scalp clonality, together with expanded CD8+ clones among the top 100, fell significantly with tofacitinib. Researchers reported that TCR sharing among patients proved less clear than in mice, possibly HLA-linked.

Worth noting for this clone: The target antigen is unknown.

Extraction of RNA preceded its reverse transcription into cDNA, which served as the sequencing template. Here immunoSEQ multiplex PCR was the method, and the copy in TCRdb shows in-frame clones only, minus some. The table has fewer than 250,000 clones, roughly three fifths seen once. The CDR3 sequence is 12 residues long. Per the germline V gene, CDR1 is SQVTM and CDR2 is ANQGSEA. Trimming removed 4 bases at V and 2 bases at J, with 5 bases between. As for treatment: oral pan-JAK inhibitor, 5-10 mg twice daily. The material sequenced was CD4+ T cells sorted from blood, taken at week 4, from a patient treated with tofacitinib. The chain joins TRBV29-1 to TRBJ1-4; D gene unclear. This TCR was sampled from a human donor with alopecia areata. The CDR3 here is CSVVTTNEKLFF. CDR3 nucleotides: TGCAGCGTTGTGACCACTAATGAAAAACTGTTTTTT.